The 5 T cell receptor beta chains below come from one sample, sequenced in a study of T cells in Graves' hyperthyroidism and ophthalmopathy. TCR beta CDR3 regions were amplified from RNA. First-round RT-PCR with HTBI primers amplified the TCR CDR3 region. TCRdb reanalysed the multiplex PCR reads using MiXCR and keeps one entry per CDR3 protein. This sample has 250,000 to 300,000 distinct CDR3 sequences, with roughly 13% found just once. Material for sequencing was blood. The source of these receptors is a woman between 35 and 50 years old with Graves' hyperthyroidism.

The V gene is TRBV6-2 or TRBV6-3, the J gene TRBJ2-2; TRBD2 agrees at 8 bases. V was pared by 2 bases and J by 0 bases, with 5 bases of the junction left unmatched. The length of the CDR3 is 17 residues. CDR1 and CDR2 (germline): MNHEY, SVGEGT. The CDR3 coding sequence is TGTGCCAGCAGTTACGTGAACGGGGGGGCGAACACCGGGGAGCTGTTTTTT. It yields the protein CASSYVNGGANTGELFF.

The table lists this clonotype with many counts. The chain employs TRBV29-1 and TRBJ2-1; 10 bases are shared with TRBD2. Trimming took 3 bases from V and 12 from J; bases not matched to a gene: 8. There are 13 residues in the CDR3. Per the germline V gene, CDR1 is SQVTM and CDR2 is ANQGSEA. As DNA, the CDR3 is TGCAGCGTTGATCTAGCGGGGGCGAGGGGGCAGTTCTTC. Encoded protein: CSVDLAGARGQFF.

This chain connects TRBV7-2 to TRBJ2-7; no clear D. This CDR3 contains 11 residues. Germline-derived CDR1 and CDR2 are SGHTA and FQGNSA. Deletions cut 0 bases from V and 9 bases from J, with 6 bases between. CDR3: CASSLASVQYF. The CDR3 DNA reads TGTGCCAGCAGCTTAGCTTCAGTGCAGTACTTC. Full variable domain (missing parts from reference TRBV7-2 and TRBJ2-7): GAGVSQSPSNKVTEKGKDVELRCDPISGHTALYWYRQSLGQGLEFLIYFQGNSAPDKSGLPSDRFSAERTGGSVSTLTIQRTQQEDSAVYLCASSLASVQYFGPGTRLTVT.

This clonotype was counted ten times or more. The V gene is TRBV3-1, the J gene TRBJ1-2; weak D call: TRBD1 (6 bases). The CDR3 runs to 17 residues. V was cut by 0 bases and J by 3 bases, with 17 bases left in between. Germline CDR1 and CDR2: LGHDT and YNNKEL (reference sequence). As DNA, the CDR3 is TGTGCCAGCAGCCAAGAAGGGCGACAGGAGGTATACTATGGCTACACCTTC. It encodes CASSQEGRQEVYYGYTF.

This clonotype was picked up many times. This chain uses TRBV28 with TRBJ1-2; 8 positions agree with TRBD1. The CDR3 has 15 amino acids. Germline CDR1 and CDR2: MDHEN and SYDVKM. Trimming took 6 bases from V and 4 from J; bases not matched to a gene: 10. CDR3 bases: TGTGCCAGCAGGGGAACAGGGGGATTTGGCTATGGCTACACCTTC. Translated, it gives CASRGTGGFGYGYTF.